The 27 T cell receptor beta chains presented below share a single source sample, sequenced in a study of shared clonotypes between healthy human individuals. Sequencing used immunoSEQ multiplex PCR; TCRdb keeps in-frame clones, though not all of them. Among fewer than 2.5 million clones listed, 93% were seen once. The sequenced sample consisted of naive CD4+ T cells from PBMCs. Regarding subset: CD45RA+ positively selected. The source of these receptors is a man between 18 and 29 years old in good health. Some clones in this sample may be carry-over from other donors' samples.

This clone was counted once. The V gene is TRBV2, the J gene TRBJ2-3; D unresolved. The length of the CDR3 is 15 residues. V lost 6 bases and J lost 8, with 21 bases in between. In germline, CDR1 is SNHLY, CDR2 FYNNEI. The CDR3 spells CASSDHRPPGGTQYF. Written as DNA, the CDR3 is TGTGCCAGCAGCGACCATAGACCTCCCGGTGGTACGCAGTATTTT.

This chain joins TRBV28 and TRBJ2-5; 10 bases map to TRBD1. The junction had 17 bases not matched to a gene; V was cut back by 6 bases and J by 4 bases. The CDR3 extends over 18 amino acids. Germline lookup yields CDR1 MDHEN and CDR2 SYDVKM. The CDR3 DNA reads as TGTGCCAGCAGACCCCTTGGGACAGGGGTGAACGGTAGAGAGACCCAGTACTTC. Its protein product is CASRPLGTGVNGRETQYF.

The V call is TRBV19, the J call TRBJ1-4, with no clear D. Germline lookup yields CDR1 LNHDA and CDR2 SQIVND (reference sequence). The CDR3 totals 15 residues. Trimming cost V 3 bases and J 0 bases, with 8 bases left between them. The CDR3 here is CASSIVAATNEKLFF. In nucleotides, the CDR3 is TGTGCCAGTAGTATCGTGGCAGCAACTAATGAAAAACTGTTTTTT.

The chain carries TRBV11-2 and TRBJ1-5; 7 bases align to TRBD1. CDR1 SGHAT and CDR2 FQNNGV come from the germline V gene. The CDR3 loop spans 14 amino acids. V lost 5 bases to trimming and J lost 5 bases; unmatched junction nucleotides: 6. The CDR3 protein is CASSLGRGDQPQHF. The DNA for the CDR3 is TGTGCCAGCAGCCTTGGCAGGGGGGATCAGCCCCAGCATTTT.

This clone is a singleton in its sample. The chain joins TRBV2 to TRBJ2-2; possibly TRBD1 for D (5 bases). The CDR3 spans 14 residues. Germline V lookup: CDR1 SNHLY, CDR2 FYNNEI. Between the trimmed V and J ends, which lost 6 bases and 0 bases, there was a span of 8 bases. CDR3 DNA: TGTGCCAGCAGATCGGACACGAACACCGGGGAGCTGTTTTTT. Residues: CASRSDTNTGELFF. The entire variable domain, with the rest obtained from reference TRBV2 and TRBJ2-2, is as follows: EPEVTQTPSHQVTQMGQEVILRCVPISNHLYFYWYRQILGQKVEFLVSFYNNEISEKSEIFDDQFSVERPDGSNFTLKIRSTKLEDSAMYFCASRSDTNTGELFFGEGSRLTVL.

The DNA of the CDR3 is TGTGCCAGCAGTTCGCAGGGGGCGGGGGTCACCGGGGAGCTGTTTTTT. It is translated as CASSSQGAGVTGELFF. V is TRBV6-6 and J is TRBJ2-2; D is possibly TRBD1 (8 bases). Deletions cut 4 bases from V and 4 bases from J, with 16 bases between. Germline V lookup: CDR1 MNHNY, CDR2 SVGAGI (reference sequence). There are 16 residues in the CDR3.

The chain carries TRBV5-5 and TRBJ2-3; 7 nucleotides align to TRBD1. This CDR3 is built from 16 residues. The V gene end was trimmed by 2 bases and the J gene end by 4 bases; junction bases not matched to a gene: 10. Germline V gives CDR1 SGHKS, CDR2 YYEKEE (reference sequence). The CDR3 region is CASSFFSTGVADTQYF. Here the CDR3 DNA reads TGTGCCAGCAGCTTTTTTTCTACAGGGGTAGCAGATACGCAGTATTTT.

V gene TRBV6-1 combines with J gene TRBJ1-1; no clear D. This CDR3 has 14 residues. V was pared by 6 bases and J by 0 bases, with 11 bases between. Germline lookup yields CDR1 MNHNS and CDR2 SASEGT. The CDR3 DNA is TGTGCCAGCAGCCCCCTGGGCATGAACACTGAAGCTTTCTTT. Translating it yields CASSPLGMNTEAFF.

This chain links TRBV19 with TRBJ2-7, with a weak D call TRBD1 (6 bases). CDR1 and CDR2 from the germline V gene are LNHDA and SQIVND (reference sequence). The germline V and J ends were trimmed by 6 bases and 2 bases, with 26 bases remaining between them. The CDR3 contains 18 residues. The CDR3 sequence: CASRGGRRLPDRTYEQYF. The CDR3 bases are TGTGCCAGTAGGGGTGGACGTCGTCTTCCGGACAGAACCTACGAGCAGTACTTC.

The chain uses TRBV6-5 and TRBJ1-2, with unresolved D. Germline V gene data show CDR1 as MNHEY and CDR2 as SVGAGI. The CDR3 covers 12 residues. V dropped 6 bases and J dropped 8 bases, with 13 bases sitting between them. CDR3 in DNA: TGTGCCAGCAGATCGGAGCCGGGAGGCTACACCTTC. It specifies CASRSEPGGYTF.

The chain links TRBV18 to TRBJ1-4; no reliable D call. Germline CDR1 is KGHSH and CDR2 is LQKENI. The CDR3 has 16 residues. V lost 3 bases to trimming and J lost 0 bases, with 11 bases between them. The CDR3 DNA reads as TGTGCCAGCTCACCCTTTTCGCCCGCAACTAATGAAAAACTGTTTTTT. It specifies CASSPFSPATNEKLFF.

V is TRBV15 and J is TRBJ2-2; 10 bases align to TRBD2. Germline CDR1 and CDR2: LNHNV and YYDKDF (reference sequence). After removal of 5 bases from V and 1 base from J, the junction contained 4 bases not matched to a gene. CDR3 length equals 16 residues. The CDR3, as DNA: TGTGCCACCAGCCGGGCTAGCGGGAGGAACACCGGGGAGCTGTTTTTT. This sequence encodes CATSRASGRNTGELFF.

This chain connects TRBV7-7 to TRBJ2-5, with D hard to call. The CDR3 is made up of 13 amino acids. The V end was cut by 1 base, the J end by 4 bases, with 7 bases between. In germline, CDR1 is SSHAT, CDR2 FNYEAQ (reference sequence). The CDR3 region is CASSLDWGETQYF. CDR3 DNA sequence: TGTGCCAGCAGCTTAGACTGGGGAGAGACCCAGTACTTC. Drawing the rest from reference TRBV7-7 and TRBJ2-5, the complete variable domain is GAGVSQSPRYKVTKRGQDVTLRCDPISSHATLYWYQQALGQGPEFLTYFNYEAQPDKSGLPSDRFSAERPEGSISTLTIQRTEQRDSAMYRCASSLDWGETQYFGPGTRLLVL.

The rearrangement joins TRBV19 to TRBJ2-3, with 10 nucleotides matching TRBD1. CDR1 is LNHDA and CDR2 is SQIVND in the germline V gene (reference sequence). The length of the CDR3 is 16 residues. With 3 bases clipped from V and 2 bases from J, the junction kept 5 bases outside the gene matches. CDR3 in DNA: TGTGCCAGTAGTATTCAGGGGACAGGGGACACAGATACGCAGTATTTT. It is translated as CASSIQGTGDTDTQYF.

The chain links TRBV29-1 to TRBJ2-3; the D gene is possibly TRBD1 (6 bases). The CDR3 covers 12 residues. Germline V gene lookup returns CDR1 SQVTM and CDR2 ANQGSEA. V lost 5 bases and J 4 bases, leaving 10 bases between the germline ends. The chain's CDR3 is CSVKQGSDTQYF. The DNA of the CDR3 is TGCAGCGTTAAACAGGGCTCAGATACGCAGTATTTT.

V usage is TRBV7-8 and J usage is TRBJ2-7; 7 bases match TRBD1. The CDR3 runs to 13 residues. Germline values: CDR1 SGHVS, CDR2 FQNEAQ. V gave up 1 base and J gave up 6 bases; unmatched junction bases: 3. DNA for the CDR3: TGTGCCAGCAGCTTAGTACAGGGGCTCGAGCAGTACTTC. It codes for CASSLVQGLEQYF.

The chain joins TRBV5-1 to TRBJ1-2; possible D gene TRBD1, 5 bases. The CDR3 totals 15 residues. The V end lost 0 bases, the J end lost 4 bases, and 13 bases lay between the germline ends. CDR1 and CDR2 (germline): SGHRS, YFSETQ. The CDR3: CASSLERRGAYGYTF. CDR3 sequence (DNA): TGCGCCAGCAGCTTGGAGAGGAGGGGAGCCTATGGCTACACCTTC.

The chain links TRBV28 to TRBJ2-7; D perhaps matches TRBD1 (6 bases). The CDR3 runs to 14 residues. Trimming cost V 8 bases and J 7 bases, with 21 bases left between them. CDR1 is MDHEN and CDR2 is SYDVKM in the germline V gene. Here the CDR3 reads CASGGHRPLVEQYF. The CDR3 nucleotides read TGTGCCAGCGGGGGACATAGGCCTTTAGTGGAGCAGTACTTC.

The table lists this clone with a count of one. Other DNA sequences in this specimen translate into the identical CDR3. The chain joins TRBV28 to TRBJ1-2; unclear D gene. Per the germline V gene, CDR1 is MDHEN and CDR2 is SYDVKM. V was clipped by 5 bases and J by 3 bases, with 7 bases between them. CDR3 length equals 12 residues. The chain's CDR3 is CASSPGYYGYTF. The DNA of the CDR3 is TGTGCCAGCAGTCCAGGATACTATGGCTACACCTTC.

This clone was picked up a small number of times. The same CDR3 arises from other DNA sequences in this sample as well. CDR3 bases: TGTGCCAGTAGTATCCTCGGTCAGCCCCAGCATTTT. It specifies CASSILGQPQHF. J is TRBJ1-5 and V is TRBV19; D ambiguous. Germline lookup yields CDR1 LNHDA and CDR2 SQIVND (reference sequence). The CDR3 has 12 residues. V lost 3 bases and J 6 bases, leaving 6 bases between the germline ends.

This chain's CDR3 is CASSLATPGLREQYF. In nucleotides, the CDR3 is TGTGCCAGCAGTTTAGCCACACCCGGGCTAAGGGAGCAGTACTTC. The V and J genes are TRBV6-6 and TRBJ2-7; D uncertain. The CDR3 is made up of 15 amino acids. The V end was cut by 4 bases, the J end by 7 bases, with 20 bases between. From germline, CDR1 is MNHNY and CDR2 SVGAGI (reference sequence).

The J gene is TRBJ1-2, the V gene TRBV5-5; D perhaps matches TRBD1 (6 bases). Looked up from germline, CDR1 is SGHKS and CDR2 is YYEKEE (reference sequence). Trimming took 0 bases from V and 0 from J, leaving 9 bases between them. The CDR3 has 15 amino acids. CDR3 nucleotide sequence: TGTGCCAGCAGCTTGGCGACAGGTCCTAACTATGGCTACACCTTC. It codes for CASSLATGPNYGYTF.

The chain links TRBV5-4 to TRBJ2-7; the D gene is possibly TRBD1 (5 bases). With 4 bases removed from V and 3 bases from J, the gap between germline ends came to 14 bases. CDR3 length equals 14 residues. Germline V gives CDR1 SGHNT, CDR2 YYREEE (reference sequence). DNA for the CDR3: TGTGCCAGCAGCCGGAACAGGAAAATCTACGAGCAGTACTTC. This sequence encodes CASSRNRKIYEQYF.

The chain couples TRBV13 to TRBJ1-2; 9 bases are a match to TRBD1. Unmatched junction bases numbered 6, after V lost 0 bases and J lost 7 bases. CDR1 is PRHDT, CDR2 FYEKMQ, per germline (reference sequence). The CDR3 covers 15 residues. CDR3 sequence reads: CASSLGPQGAAGYTF. The CDR3 DNA reads as TGTGCCAGCAGCTTAGGACCACAGGGGGCAGCTGGCTACACCTTC. Using reference TRBV13 and TRBJ1-2 for the parts outside the CDR3, the full variable domain is AAGVIQSPRHLIKEKRETATLKCYPIPRHDTVYWYQQGPGQDPQFLISFYEKMQSDKGSIPDRFSAQQFSDYHSELNMSSLELGDSALYFCASSLGPQGAAGYTFGSGTRLTVV.

In regard to this clone: The sample carries other DNA sequences with the same CDR3. The chain carries TRBV28 and TRBJ2-2, with D perhaps matching TRBD1 (5 bases). The CDR3 is made up of 14 amino acids. V lost 6 bases, J lost 3 bases, and 11 bases lay in between. The germline V gene encodes CDR1 MDHEN and CDR2 SYDVKM. In DNA form, the CDR3 reads TGTGCCAGCAGGCGCCAGGGTGACACCGGGGAGCTGTTTTTT. Translating gives CASRRQGDTGELFF.

The rearrangement links TRBV28 to TRBJ2-1, with TRBD1 matching 7 bases. Trimming at V came to 0 bases and at J to 10 bases, leaving 9 bases not matched to a gene. CDR3 length: 15 amino acids. The germline gives CDR1 MDHEN, CDR2 SYDVKM. DNA for the CDR3: TGTGCCAGCAGTTTATGGGCCAAGGGGGCTGGAGAGCAGTTCTTC. This codes for CASSLWAKGAGEQFF.

The V and J genes are TRBV6-1 and TRBJ1-1; D not resolved. CDR3 length: 15 residues. Per the germline V gene, CDR1 is MNHNS and CDR2 is SASEGT. V gave up 4 bases and J gave up 5 bases, with 17 bases separating them. The CDR3 protein is CASSVRTRGGTEAFF. The CDR3 DNA reads as TGTGCCAGCAGTGTTCGGACCCGAGGTGGAACTGAAGCTTTCTTT.